This is a list of T cell receptor beta chains from one sample in a study of T cell responses to AZD1222 COVID-19 vaccine. Libraries were prepared by immunoSEQ multiplex PCR; TCRdb keeps only in-frame clonotypes and omits some of them. This table holds about 86,000 clones, more than 90% found once. The sequences come from peripheral blood, collected on day 0 of AZD1222 vaccination. These receptor sequences come from an adult in good health. The CDR3 runs from the conserved cysteine through the conserved F or W. D genes are given only for firm matches. Clone size appears in some rows only: once, few, many, or a class for an expanded clone.

size: NA; V: TRBV9; J: TRBJ1-1; D: TRBD1; length: 13; CDR3: CASPPTGVPEAFF; DNA: TGTGCCAGCCCACCCACAGGGGTACCTGAAGCTTTCTTT
size: NA; V: TRBV5-1; J: TRBJ1-4; D: NA; length: 14; CDR3: CASSLGAGGEKLFF; DNA: TGCGCCAGCAGCTTGGGGGCCGGGGGCGAAAAACTGTTTTTT
size: NA; V: TRBV6-6; J: TRBJ1-1; D: TRBD1; length: 16; CDR3: CASSLRQGPMNTEAFF; DNA: TGTGCCAGCAGCCTTCGACAGGGGCCTATGAACACTGAAGCTTTCTTT
size: NA; V: TRBV6-5; J: TRBJ2-7; D: NA; length: 13; CDR3: CASSPGVYYEQYF; DNA: TGTGCCAGTTCCCCGGGGGTTTACTACGAGCAGTACTTC
size: NA; V: TRBV7-9; J: TRBJ1-1; D: NA; length: 15; CDR3: CASSALGGRGTEAFF; DNA: TGTGCCAGCAGCGCGCTGGGGGGCAGGGGCACTGAAGCTTTCTTT
size: NA; V: TRBV3-1/TRBV3-2; J: TRBJ2-7; D: TRBD2; length: 16; CDR3: CASSHYSGSSPYEQYF; DNA: TGTGCCAGCAGCCACTATAGCGGGAGCTCCCCTTACGAGCAGTACTTC
size: NA; V: TRBV9; J: TRBJ2-2; D: TRBD1; length: 16; CDR3: CASSSRDRIYTGELFF; DNA: TGTGCCAGCAGCTCCCGGGACAGGATCTACACCGGGGAGCTGTTTTTT
size: NA; V: TRBV9; J: TRBJ2-1; D: NA; length: 15; CDR3: CASSVEAEVYNEQFF; DNA: TGTGCCAGCAGCGTAGAGGCCGAGGTCTACAATGAGCAGTTCTTC
size: NA; V: TRBV28; J: TRBJ1-2; D: TRBD1; length: 15; CDR3: CASSLGTGRTWGYTF; DNA: TGTGCCAGCAGTTTAGGGACAGGGAGGACTTGGGGCTACACCTTC
size: NA; V: TRBV27; J: TRBJ2-1; D: NA; length: 12; CDR3: CASSRDHNEQFF; DNA: TGTGCCAGCAGCCGGGACCACAATGAGCAGTTCTTC
size: once; V: TRBV7-9; J: TRBJ2-7; D: TRBD1; length: 14; CDR3: CASSARDRDYEQYF; DNA: TGTGCCAGCAGCGCCCGGGACAGGGACTACGAGCAGTACTTC
size: NA; V: TRBV5-1; J: TRBJ2-1; D: TRBD2; length: 16; CDR3: CASSFGGGPPYNEQFF; DNA: TGCGCCAGCAGCTTTGGGGGGGGTCCCCCCTACAATGAGCAGTTCTTC
size: NA; V: TRBV21-1; J: TRBJ1-5; D: NA; length: 18; CDR3: CASSKGRRRGRWNQPQHF; DNA: TGTGCCAGCAGCAAAGGCAGACGCAGGGGGCGCTGGAATCAGCCCCAGCATTTT
size: NA; V: TRBV4-1; J: TRBJ1-3; D: NA; length: 14; CDR3: CASSQDGGENTIYF; DNA: TGCGCCAGCAGCCAAGATGGGGGCGAAAACACCATATATTTT
size: NA; V: TRBV3-1/TRBV3-2; J: TRBJ1-1; D: TRBD1; length: 13; CDR3: CASSLRQGAEAFF; DNA: TGTGCCAGCAGCCTAAGACAGGGCGCTGAAGCTTTCTTT